One sample yielded the 14 T cell receptor beta chains listed below, sequenced in a study of T cell repertoires in cytomegalovirus infection. TCRdb independently ran MiXCR on the reads; one entry per CDR3 protein. The data show around 570,000 distinct CDR3 sequences, roughly 43% seen once. The antigens of these receptors remain unknown. The material was cultured PBMCs, obtained from culture after CMV antigen stimulation. The receptors come from a human donor in good health (CMV status not recorded). Some clones in this sample may be carry-over from other donors' samples.

This clonotype was observed a handful of times. The chain recombines TRBV6-2 or TRBV6-3 with TRBJ2-5; D is unresolved. V was trimmed by 6 bases and J by 4 bases, leaving 12 bases between them. The germline gives CDR1 MNHEY, CDR2 SVGEGT. This CDR3 spans 13 amino acids. The DNA for the CDR3 is TGTGCCAGCAGGACCCGCCGTCGAGAGACCCAGTACTTC. It is translated as CASRTRRRETQYF.

The chain carries TRBV6-1 and TRBJ2-7; TRBD2 might be the D (6 bases). V shed 2 bases and J shed 3 bases, with 14 bases lying between them. This CDR3 is built from 15 residues. The V gene's germline CDR1 is MNHNS and CDR2 SASEGT. Here the CDR3 reads CASSEYGGTGYEQYF. The CDR3 bases are TGTGCCAGCAGTGAATACGGGGGTACTGGCTACGAGCAGTACTTC.

This clonotype has more than one count but fewer than ten. V is TRBV4-1 and J is TRBJ2-2, with 9 bases matching TRBD1. With 4 bases clipped from V and 0 bases from J, the junction kept 3 bases outside the gene matches. The CDR3 totals 16 residues. Germline V CDR1 and CDR2: MGHRA, YSYEKL. In nucleotides, the CDR3 is TGCGCCAGCAGCCCGTGGACAGGGGCGAACACCGGGGAGCTGTTTTTT. Protein: CASSPWTGANTGELFF.

This clonotype was detected only once. The chain joins TRBV20-1 to TRBJ1-1, with 9 nucleotides matching TRBD1. The length of the CDR3 is 14 residues. The V gene's germline CDR1 is DFQATT and CDR2 SNEGSKA (reference sequence). Germline trimming cut 5 bases from V and 4 bases from J; bases unmatched to any gene: 8. The CDR3 DNA reads TGCAGTGCTCCCCGGGACAGGGTTCTCACTGAAGCTTTCTTT. Amino acids: CSAPRDRVLTEAFF.

V gene TRBV6-6 combines with J gene TRBJ1-1; D may be TRBD1 (5 bases). The V and J ends lost 5 bases and 3 bases respectively, with 7 bases between them. The CDR3 is 12 amino acids. CDR1 MNHNY and CDR2 SVGAGI come from the germline V gene (reference sequence). The CDR3 loop reads CASSDSYTEAFF. The CDR3 coding sequence is TGTGCCAGCAGTGACAGTTACACTGAAGCTTTCTTT.

The chain links TRBV6-6 to TRBJ2-2; either TRBD1 or TRBD2 may supply D (7 bases each). Trimming removed 2 bases at V and 7 bases at J, with 17 bases between. Germline-derived CDR1 and CDR2 are MNHNY and SVGAGI (reference sequence). This CDR3 contains 16 residues. Here the CDR3 reads CASSYGRGGFVGELFF. In DNA form, the CDR3 reads TGTGCCAGCAGTTACGGCAGGGGGGGGTTCGTCGGGGAGCTGTTTTTT.

V and J are TRBV6-2 or TRBV6-3 and TRBJ2-2; TRBD2 matches 9 bases. The CDR3 has 14 amino acids. V trimming: 5 bases; J trimming: 7 bases; junction bases outside the gene matches: 5. Germline CDR1 MNHEY, CDR2 SVGEGT. CDR3 in amino acids: CASSRTSEGGELFF. The CDR3 region has the DNA TGTGCCAGCAGTCGGACTAGCGAAGGCGGGGAGCTGTTTTTT.

This clonotype has more than one count but fewer than ten. This sequence joins TRBV6-1 and TRBJ1-2; no firm D call. CDR3 length equals 14 residues. The V gene lost 8 bases and the J gene lost 5 bases, with 18 bases spanning the gap. CDR1 is MNHNS and CDR2 is SASEGT in the germline V gene. CDR3 coding DNA: TGTGCCAGCCTATTGACGGGAGGCGGATATGGCTACACCTTC. Residues: CASLLTGGGYGYTF.

The chain has TRBV7-8 and TRBJ2-7; unclear D gene. The CDR3 has 12 residues. Germline V lookup: CDR1 SGHVS, CDR2 FQNEAQ. Trimming took off 5 bases at V and 6 bases at J, with 11 bases between the two ends. The CDR3 protein is CASSINPSEQYF. The DNA of the CDR3 is TGTGCCAGCAGCATCAACCCCTCCGAGCAGTACTTC.

Only a few counts were recorded for this clonotype. The chain uses TRBV5-1 and TRBJ2-5; D unclear. From germline, CDR1 is SGHRS and CDR2 YFSETQ. The CDR3 is 14 amino acids. V shed 4 bases and J shed 5 bases, with 15 bases lying between them. The CDR3 region has the DNA TGCGCCAGCAGCCAGAAGACGTTTCTCGAGACCCAGTACTTC. Its protein product is CASSQKTFLETQYF.

A few counts support this clonotype. The chain recombines TRBV28 with TRBJ1-4; D is ambiguous. There are 15 residues in the CDR3. Germline V gene lookup returns CDR1 MDHEN and CDR2 SYDVKM. Trimming cost V 3 bases and J 13 bases, with 21 bases left between them. The CDR3 DNA is TGTGCCAGCAGTTTTAGTGCGTCTGCTGGCGTAGGACTGTTTTTT. Its translation: CASSFSASAGVGLFF.

The V call is TRBV7-2, the J call TRBJ2-1, with a tentative D call TRBD2 (6 bases). CDR3 length: 16 amino acids. The germline V gene has CDR1 SGHTA and CDR2 FQGNSA. The V end was cut by 2 bases, the J end by 12 bases, with 23 bases between. This chain's CDR3 is CASSLLGARGGNWQFF. The CDR3 DNA reads TGTGCCAGCAGCTTACTGGGCGCGCGTGGGGGGAATTGGCAGTTCTTC.

The chain links TRBV7-2 to TRBJ2-5; D is ambiguous. Trimming took off 1 base at V and 5 bases at J, with 14 bases between the two ends. Germline values: CDR1 SGHTA, CDR2 FQGNSA. The CDR3 has 15 residues. CDR3 bases: TGTGCCAGCAGCTTAGTCGGGCCGAGGATGGAGACCCAGTACTTC. Translated: CASSLVGPRMETQYF.

This rearrangement joins TRBV7-6 to TRBJ2-5; 8 bases are a match to TRBD1. The J segment lost 5 bases and the V segment lost 5 bases, leaving 10 bases of the junction unmatched. This CDR3 contains 15 residues. The germline gives CDR1 SGHVS, CDR2 FNYEAQ. The CDR3 loop reads CASSLGDRSGETQYF. For the CDR3, the DNA is TGTGCCAGCAGCCTGGGGGACAGGAGTGGGGAGACCCAGTACTTC.